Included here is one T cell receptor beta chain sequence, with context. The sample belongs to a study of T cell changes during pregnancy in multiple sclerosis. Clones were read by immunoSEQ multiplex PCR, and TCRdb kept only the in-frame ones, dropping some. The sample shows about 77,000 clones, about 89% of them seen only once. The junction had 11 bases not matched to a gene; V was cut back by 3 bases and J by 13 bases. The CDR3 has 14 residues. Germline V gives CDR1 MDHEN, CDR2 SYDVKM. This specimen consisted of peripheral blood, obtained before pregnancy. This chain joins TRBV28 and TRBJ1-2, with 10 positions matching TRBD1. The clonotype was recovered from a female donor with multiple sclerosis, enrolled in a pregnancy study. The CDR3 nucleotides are TGTGCCAGCAGTTTCCCCGGGACAGGGGCCGTCGGCACCTTC. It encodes CASSFPGTGAVGTF.